These 18 T cell receptor beta chains share one sample of origin, sequenced in a study of cytomegalovirus exposure and HLA in healthy donors. Primers for the PCR totalled 60 Vbeta and 13 Jbeta. The protocol was immunoSEQ multiplex PCR, while the TCRdb copy is restricted to in-frame clones and leaves out a portion. The sample yields under 200,000 clones, about 80% seen once. The sample taken for sequencing was PBMCs. The source of these receptors is a man aged 55 to 70 in good health and CMV-seronegative.

V and J are TRBV7-2 and TRBJ2-7; a weak D match, TRBD1 (6 bases). The CDR3 is 16 residues long. Germline V lookup: CDR1 SGHTA, CDR2 FQGNSA. V shed 1 base and J shed 2 bases, with 15 bases lying between them. CDR3: CASSLDTGSMTYEQYF. CDR3 sequence (DNA): TGTGCCAGCAGCTTAGATACAGGGTCTATGACCTACGAGCAGTACTTC.

As regards this clone: Other DNA sequences in this specimen translate into the identical CDR3. The chain links TRBV6-1 to TRBJ1-2; D gene uncertain. In germline, CDR1 is MNHNS, CDR2 SASEGT. This CDR3 region has 13 residues. Trimming took 2 bases from V and 5 from J, leaving 9 bases between them. The CDR3 region has the DNA TGTGCCAGCAGTGAATCGGGAGGGTATGGCTACACCTTC. Protein product: CASSESGGYGYTF.

This clone was detected once. The rearrangement links TRBV18 to TRBJ1-2, with 8 bases identical to TRBD1. There are 14 residues in the CDR3. Losses at the gene ends were 3 bases for V and 5 bases for J; bases not matched to a gene: 5. Germline V gene sequence: CDR1 KGHSH, CDR2 LQKENI. CDR3 loop: CASSPRQGNYGYTF. For the CDR3, the DNA is TGTGCCAGCTCACCTCGACAGGGGAATTATGGCTACACCTTC.

This chain joins TRBV29-1 and TRBJ1-2; D is unclear. V lost 3 bases, J lost 3 bases, and 8 bases lay in between. This CDR3 contains 12 residues. The germline V gene has CDR1 SQVTM and CDR2 ANQGSEA. CDR3: CSVEGQDYGYTF. CDR3 coding DNA: TGCAGCGTTGAGGGTCAGGACTATGGCTACACCTTC.

The table lists this clone with a few counts. The chain has TRBV15 and TRBJ2-3; TRBD2 matches 8 bases. The trim removed 2 bases at V and 1 base at J, leaving 5 bases unmatched. The germline CDR1 and CDR2 sequences are LNHNV and YYDKDF (reference sequence). This CDR3 is 16 amino acids long. CDR3 bases: TGTGCCACCAGCAGAAAAAGCGGGAGTGGCACAGATACGCAGTATTTT. It yields the protein CATSRKSGSGTDTQYF.

The chain uses TRBV19 and TRBJ1-4, with 7 positions matching TRBD1. The CDR3 is made up of 15 amino acids. Per germline, CDR1 LNHDA and CDR2 SQIVND (reference sequence). V lost 5 bases, J lost 8 bases, and 11 bases stayed unmatched. This chain's CDR3 is CASSARGTQREKLFF. The CDR3 coding sequence is TGTGCCAGTAGTGCCAGGGGGACCCAACGGGAAAAACTGTTTTTT.

The CDR3 coding sequence is TGTGCCTGGGGTTATCGGGACAGGGAGGACACTGAAGCTTTCTTT. It codes for CAWGYRDREDTEAFF. The rearrangement uses TRBV30 and TRBJ1-1; TRBD1 agrees at 9 bases. V shed 5 bases, J shed 3 bases, and the junction held 10 bases outside the gene matches. The CDR3 loop spans 15 amino acids. Per germline, CDR1 GTSNPN and CDR2 SVGIG (reference sequence).

The gene calls are TRBV4-3 and TRBJ2-1; TRBD2 aligns across 11 bases. V lost 0 bases to trimming and J lost 12 bases; unmatched junction nucleotides: 7. The CDR3 totals 15 residues. Germline V gene data show CDR1 as LGHNA and CDR2 as YSLEER. CDR3 sequence reads: CASSQDLTSGTLQFF. DNA of the CDR3: TGCGCCAGCAGCCAAGATTTGACTAGCGGGACATTGCAGTTCTTC.

The V gene is TRBV27, the J gene TRBJ2-7; a possible D gene is TRBD2 (7 bases). Trimming left V 5 bases short and J 6 bases short, with 20 bases between. The CDR3 length is 15 residues. Germline CDR1 reads MNHEY; CDR2 reads SMNVEV (reference sequence). CDR3 in DNA: TGTGCCAGCAGTCTTCTCTCGGGGGGCTCACTCGAGCAGTACTTC. Its translation: CASSLLSGGSLEQYF.

The J gene is TRBJ2-3, the V gene TRBV7-3; 8 bases map to TRBD2. The germline V gene encodes CDR1 SGHTA and CDR2 FQGTGA. The V and J ends lost 5 bases and 2 bases, in that order; junction bases with no gene match: 27. The CDR3 is 22 residues long. In nucleotides, the CDR3 is TGTGCCAGCAGCCCCAACGTAATACAACAAGCGGGGCTAGCGGGTCACACAGATACGCAGTATTTT. The encoded protein is CASSPNVIQQAGLAGHTDTQYF.

This clone has just one count. The chain combines TRBV6-6 with TRBJ1-4, with D possibly matching TRBD1 (5 bases). The CDR3 has 13 amino acids. The V gene's germline CDR1 is MNHNY and CDR2 SVGAGI (reference sequence). The V gene lost 6 bases and the J gene lost 3 bases, with 8 bases spanning the gap. The CDR3, as DNA: TGTGCCAGCAGGGGGCCGGCTAATGAAAAACTGTTTTTT. Translating gives CASRGPANEKLFF.

This sequence joins TRBV5-8 and TRBJ2-7, with D perhaps TRBD1 (6 bases). The CDR3 extends over 13 amino acids. Germline-derived CDR1 and CDR2 are SGHTS and YDEGEE. Between the trimmed V and J ends, which lost 5 bases and 2 bases, there was a span of 11 bases. The CDR3 DNA sequence: TGTGCCAGCAGTTTCAGGGGACCCTACGAGCAGTACTTC. Translated, it gives CASSFRGPYEQYF.

The genes are TRBV29-1 and TRBJ1-4; 11 bases align to TRBD1. Losses at the gene ends were 7 bases for V and 10 bases for J; bases not matched to a gene: 11. The germline gives CDR1 SQVTM, CDR2 ANQGSEA. This CDR3 spans 14 amino acids. CDR3 sequence: CSAYGQGAFGKLFF. CDR3 DNA: TGCAGCGCCTACGGACAGGGGGCCTTCGGAAAACTGTTTTTT.

This clone was picked up a small number of times. The chain couples TRBV5-4 to TRBJ1-1, with 8 bases identical to TRBD1. The CDR3 runs 15 residues. V dropped 4 bases and J dropped 5; count of bases not matched to a gene: 10. The germline gives CDR1 SGHNT, CDR2 YYREEE (reference sequence). The CDR3 protein is CASSTSRGLGTEAFF. In nucleotides, the CDR3 is TGTGCCAGCAGCACGAGCAGGGGGCTCGGAACTGAAGCTTTCTTT.

This rearrangement joins TRBV5-4 to TRBJ2-7; 9 bases match TRBD1. The germline V gene encodes CDR1 SGHNT and CDR2 YYREEE (reference sequence). The CDR3 extends over 16 amino acids. The V and J ends lost 5 bases and 4 bases, in that order; junction bases with no gene match: 13. The CDR3: CASSSRKGQGLYEQYF. In nucleotides, the CDR3 is TGTGCCAGCAGTTCCCGGAAGGGACAGGGTCTATACGAGCAGTACTTC.

This clone was seen a single time. The J gene is TRBJ1-5, the V gene TRBV2; 7 bases line up with TRBD1. The V and J ends lost 6 bases and 9 bases, in that order; junction bases with no gene match: 11. This CDR3 region has 14 residues. Germline CDR1 reads SNHLY; CDR2 reads FYNNEI. DNA for the CDR3: TGTGCCAGCAGCCTCGGACAGGACGTCCGGCCCCAGCATTTT. It is translated as CASSLGQDVRPQHF. The variable domain in full, completed from reference TRBV2 and TRBJ1-5, reads EPEVTQTPSHQVTQMGQEVILRCVPISNHLYFYWYRQILGQKVEFLVSFYNNEISEKSEIFDDQFSVERPDGSNFTLKIRSTKLEDSAMYFCASSLGQDVRPQHFGDGTRLSIL.

The chain links TRBV5-1 to TRBJ2-5, with 8 bases aligning to TRBD1. CDR3 length: 17 residues. Germline CDR1 is SGHRS and CDR2 is YFSETQ. V trimming: 0 bases; J trimming: 2 bases; junction bases outside the gene matches: 9. The CDR3: CASSLGVGTGGQETQYF. CDR3 nucleotide sequence: TGCGCCAGCAGCTTGGGAGTAGGGACAGGAGGACAAGAGACCCAGTACTTC.

The CDR3 DNA is TGTGCCATCAGTGAGTCGCCCGGGGTATATGGCTACACCTTC. Its translation is CAISESPGVYGYTF. This sequence joins TRBV10-3 and TRBJ1-2; the D is unclear. The V end lost 0 bases, the J end lost 5 bases, and 10 bases lay between the germline ends. The CDR3 has 14 residues. Germline V gene lookup returns CDR1 ENHRY and CDR2 SYGVKD.